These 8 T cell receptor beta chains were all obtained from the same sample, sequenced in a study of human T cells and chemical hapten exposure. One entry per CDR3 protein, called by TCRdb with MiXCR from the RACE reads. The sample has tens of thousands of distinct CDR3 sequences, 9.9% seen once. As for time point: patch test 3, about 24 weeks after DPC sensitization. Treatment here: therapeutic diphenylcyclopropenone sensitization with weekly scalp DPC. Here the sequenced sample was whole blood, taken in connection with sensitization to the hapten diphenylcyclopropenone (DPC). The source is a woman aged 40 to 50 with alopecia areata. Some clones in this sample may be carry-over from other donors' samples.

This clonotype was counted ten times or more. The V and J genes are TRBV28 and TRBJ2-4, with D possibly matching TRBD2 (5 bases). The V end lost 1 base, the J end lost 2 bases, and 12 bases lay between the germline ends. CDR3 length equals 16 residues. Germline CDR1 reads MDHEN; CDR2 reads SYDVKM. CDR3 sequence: CASSLFSVPPKNIQYF. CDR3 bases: TGTGCCAGCAGTTTATTTAGCGTCCCCCCCAAAAACATTCAGTACTTC.

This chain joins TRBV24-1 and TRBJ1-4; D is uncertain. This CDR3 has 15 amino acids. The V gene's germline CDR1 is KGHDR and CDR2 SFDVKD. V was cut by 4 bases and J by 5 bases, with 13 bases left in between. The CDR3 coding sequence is TGTGCCACCAGTGACCCCCGAAGCCGAAATGAAAAACTGTTTTTT. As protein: CATSDPRSRNEKLFF.

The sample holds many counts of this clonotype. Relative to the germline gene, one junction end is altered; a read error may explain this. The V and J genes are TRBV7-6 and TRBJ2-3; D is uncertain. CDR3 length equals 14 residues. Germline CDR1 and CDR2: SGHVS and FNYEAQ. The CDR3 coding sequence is TGTGCCAGCACCTTAGGATCCGGCACAGATACGCAGTATTTT. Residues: CASTLGSGTDTQYF. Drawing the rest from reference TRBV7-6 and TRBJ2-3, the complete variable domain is GAGVSQSPRYKVTKRGQDVALRCDPISGHVSLYWYRQALGQGPEFLTYFNYEAQQDKSGLPNDRFSAERPEGSISTLTIQRTEQRDSAMYRCASTLGSGTDTQYFGPGTRLTVL.

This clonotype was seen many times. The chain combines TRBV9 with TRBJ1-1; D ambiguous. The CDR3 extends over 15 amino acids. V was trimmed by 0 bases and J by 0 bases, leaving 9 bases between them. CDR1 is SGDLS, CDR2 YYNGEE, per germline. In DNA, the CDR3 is TGTGCCAGCAGCGTAGGTACTGCCGTGAACACTGAAGCTTTCTTT. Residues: CASSVGTAVNTEAFF.

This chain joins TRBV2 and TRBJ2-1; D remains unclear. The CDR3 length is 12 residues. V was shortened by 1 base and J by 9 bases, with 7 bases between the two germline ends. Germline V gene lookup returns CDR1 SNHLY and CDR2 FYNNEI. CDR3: CASSEVLPEQFF. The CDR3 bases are TGTGCCAGCAGTGAAGTCCTGCCTGAGCAGTTCTTC. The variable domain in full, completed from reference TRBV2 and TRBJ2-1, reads EPEVTQTPSHQVTQMGQEVILRCVPISNHLYFYWYRQILGQKVEFLVSFYNNEISEKSEIFDDQFSVERPDGSNFTLKIRSTKLEDSAMYFCASSEVLPEQFFGPGTRLTVL.

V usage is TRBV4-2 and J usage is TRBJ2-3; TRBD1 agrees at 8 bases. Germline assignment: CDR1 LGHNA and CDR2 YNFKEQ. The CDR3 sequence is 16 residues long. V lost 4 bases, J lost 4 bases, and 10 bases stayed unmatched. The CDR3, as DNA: TGTGCCAGCAGCCCAACGGCAGGGGGCGCCGCAGATACGCAGTATTTT. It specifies CASSPTAGGAADTQYF.

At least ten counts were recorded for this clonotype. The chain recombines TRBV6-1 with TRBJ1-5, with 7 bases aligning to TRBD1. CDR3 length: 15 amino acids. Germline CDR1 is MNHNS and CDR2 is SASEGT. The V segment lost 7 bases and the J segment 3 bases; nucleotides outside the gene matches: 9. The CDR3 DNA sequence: TGTGCCAGCAATTCCGGACAGGCCTTCAATCAGCCCCAGCATTTT. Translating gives CASNSGQAFNQPQHF.

CDR3 coding DNA: TGCGCCAGCAGCTCGCTGGGGACACAGAACACCGGGGAGCTGTTTTTT. Amino acid sequence: CASSSLGTQNTGELFF. This chain uses TRBV5-1 with TRBJ2-2; weak D call: TRBD1 (6 bases). Germline lookup yields CDR1 SGHRS and CDR2 YFSETQ. The CDR3 sequence is 16 residues long. The V gene lost 3 bases and the J gene lost 1 base, with 13 bases spanning the gap.